This T cell receptor (beta chain) stems from a study of cytomegalovirus exposure and HLA in healthy donors. The CDR3 is 17 amino acids. Germline CDR1 is SNHLY and CDR2 is FYNNEI. V dropped 6 bases and J dropped 1; count of bases not matched to a gene: 7. A multiplex PCR was run with 60 Vbeta primers and 13 Jbeta primers. The assay was immunoSEQ multiplex PCR, and TCRdb's table has in-frame clones only and misses some. This table has roughly 240,000 clones, about 80% appearing once. The table lists this clone with a count of one. Its antigen is unknown. General observations from the study: Listed as cytomegalovirus-associated were 164 TCR beta chains. In vitro, a few CMV-associated chains proved specific for CMV antigens.

The receptor's source is a woman between 35 and 50 years old in good health and CMV-seropositive. The genes are TRBV2 and TRBJ2-6, with TRBD2 identical over 9 bases. Sequenced input: PBMCs. The DNA for the CDR3 is TGTGCCAGCAGAAGGGGGCGGGAGGGGTCTGGGGCCAACGTCCTGACTTTC. Protein sequence: CASRRGREGSGANVLTF.